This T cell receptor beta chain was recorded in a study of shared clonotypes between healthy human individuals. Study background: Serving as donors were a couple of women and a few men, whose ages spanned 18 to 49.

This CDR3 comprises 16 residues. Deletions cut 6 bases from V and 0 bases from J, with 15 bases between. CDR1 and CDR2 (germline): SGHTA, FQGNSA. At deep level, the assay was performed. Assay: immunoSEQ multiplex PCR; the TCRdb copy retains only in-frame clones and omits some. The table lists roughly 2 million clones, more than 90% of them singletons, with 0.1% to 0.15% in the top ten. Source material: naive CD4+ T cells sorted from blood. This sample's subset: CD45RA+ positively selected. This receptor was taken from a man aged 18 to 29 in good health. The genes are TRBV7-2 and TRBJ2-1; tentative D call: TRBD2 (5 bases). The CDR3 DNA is TGTGCCAGCAGGAGGTATACGGGAAGCTCCTACAATGAGCAGTTCTTC. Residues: CASRRYTGSSYNEQFF.